These T cell receptor beta chains were read from a single sample in a study of blood T cell repertoires in COVID-19. Using immunoSEQ multiplex PCR, the repertoire was profiled, and TCRdb retains in-frame clones only, with some absent. Here the sample spans 150,000 to 200,000 clones, about 83% being singletons. Sequencing was carried out using peripheral blood. The receptors come from a person between 70 and 80 years old with COVID-19, enrolled during active disease. The CDR3 runs from the conserved cysteine through the conserved F or W.

J,V,CDR3
TRBJ1-5,TRBV20-1,CSASTGSWSNQPQHF
TRBJ2-1,TRBV18,CASSPLTDEQFF
TRBJ2-7,TRBV9,CASSATRTSGVHEQYF
TRBJ2-7,TRBV28,CASSGFWTSGRGREQYF
TRBJ2-5,TRBV5-4,CASSLDRSGSMTRGETQYF
TRBJ2-1,TRBV2,CASSPTLRFSGYNEQFF
TRBJ2-2,TRBV19,CASTTGSDTGELFF
TRBJ1-5,TRBV19,CASSGWEGQPQHF
TRBJ2-7,TRBV14,CASSQERTGGDEQYF
TRBJ1-3,TRBV5-8,CASSISDRVGNTIYF
TRBJ1-1,TRBV2,CASDRGRGEAFF
TRBJ2-7,TRBV6-5,CASRVMVTYEQYF
TRBJ2-2,TRBV6-6,CASRGGLAERTGELFF
TRBJ2-5,TRBV7-3,CASSLDGRGTQYF
TRBJ2-7,TRBV5-1,CASSLAVQGLEQYF
TRBJ1-4,TRBV6-5,CASSYRDRGQNEKLFF
TRBJ2-7,TRBV6-2/TRBV6-3,CASSIDGEWEQYF